The TCR beta chain under discussion was sequenced for a study of blood T cell repertoires in COVID-19. Study-level information: Samples came from the United States, Italy and Spain, spanning acute and convalescent COVID-19. From T cells, B-cell-depleted T cells, or PBMCs came the material, which was cDNA or gDNA.

Per the authors' pipeline: Amplifying reference gene primers gave estimates of nucleated cell counts. Data came from immunoSEQ multiplex PCR; TCRdb stores just in-frame clones and leaves some out. The DNA gave D and trimming, while V, J and clone size come from that table. The sample carries approximately 31,000 clones, roughly 85% recorded once. There are a few counts of this clone. After removal of 3 bases from V and 5 bases from J, the junction contained 6 bases not matched to a gene. The CDR3 runs 14 residues. In germline, CDR1 is SGHNT, CDR2 YYREEE (reference sequence). Source material: peripheral blood. This chain joins TRBV5-4 and TRBJ2-5; 8 bases fit TRBD2. The sequence was collected from a man older than 75 with active COVID-19. The CDR3 DNA reads TGTGCCAGCAGCTCGCGGGGGGATCGGGAGACCCAGTACTTC. This gives the protein CASSSRGDRETQYF. The full variable domain, its missing parts supplied by reference TRBV5-4 and TRBJ2-5, is ETGVTQSPTHLIKTRGQQVTLRCSSQSGHNTVSWYQQALGQGPQFIFQYYREEENGRGNFPPRFSGLQFPNYSSELNVNALELDDSALYLCASSSRGDRETQYFGPGTRLLVL.